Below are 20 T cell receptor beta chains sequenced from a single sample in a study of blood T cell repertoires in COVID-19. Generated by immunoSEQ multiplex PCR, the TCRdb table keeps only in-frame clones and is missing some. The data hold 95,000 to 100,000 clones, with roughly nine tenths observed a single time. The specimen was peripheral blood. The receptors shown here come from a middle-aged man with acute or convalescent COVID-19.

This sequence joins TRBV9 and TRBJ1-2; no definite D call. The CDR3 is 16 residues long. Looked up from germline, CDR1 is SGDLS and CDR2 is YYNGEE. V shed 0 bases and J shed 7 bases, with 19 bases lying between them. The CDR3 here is CASSVAGVREVGGYTF. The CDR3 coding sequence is TGTGCCAGCAGCGTAGCTGGGGTGAGGGAAGTGGGTGGCTACACCTTC.

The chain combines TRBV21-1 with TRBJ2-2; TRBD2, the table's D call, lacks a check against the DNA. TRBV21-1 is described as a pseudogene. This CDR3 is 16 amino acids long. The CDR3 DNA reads TGTGCCAGCAGCCCCTGGCAGGAGGGAGGAACCGGGGAGCTGTTTTTT. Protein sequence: CASSPWQEGGTGELFF.

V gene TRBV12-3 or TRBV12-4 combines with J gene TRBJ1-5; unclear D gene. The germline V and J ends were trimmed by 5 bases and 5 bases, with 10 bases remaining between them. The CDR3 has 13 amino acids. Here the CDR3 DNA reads TGTGCCAGCAGTCCGGGGAGATATCAGCCCCAGCATTTT. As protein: CASSPGRYQPQHF.

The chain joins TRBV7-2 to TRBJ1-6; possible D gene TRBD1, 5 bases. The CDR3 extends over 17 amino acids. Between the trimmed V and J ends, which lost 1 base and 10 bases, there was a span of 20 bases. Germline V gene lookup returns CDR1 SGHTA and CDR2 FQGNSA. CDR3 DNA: TGTGCCAGCAGCTTAGAGGGCAGGGTGACGGTCGGGTCACCCCTCCACTTT. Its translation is CASSLEGRVTVGSPLHF.

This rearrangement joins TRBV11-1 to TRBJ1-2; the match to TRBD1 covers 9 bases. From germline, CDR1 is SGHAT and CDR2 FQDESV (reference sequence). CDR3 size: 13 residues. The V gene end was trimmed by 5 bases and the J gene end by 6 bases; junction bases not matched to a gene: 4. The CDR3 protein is CASSPQGAHGYTF. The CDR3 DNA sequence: TGTGCCAGCAGCCCACAGGGGGCTCATGGCTACACCTTC.

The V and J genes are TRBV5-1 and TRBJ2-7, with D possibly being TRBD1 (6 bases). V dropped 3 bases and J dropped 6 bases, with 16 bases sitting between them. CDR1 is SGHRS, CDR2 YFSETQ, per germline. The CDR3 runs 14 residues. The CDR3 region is CASSSSGGQLEQYF. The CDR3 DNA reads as TGCGCCAGCAGCTCGTCAGGAGGACAGCTCGAGCAGTACTTC.

Here the CDR3 DNA reads TGTGCCAGCAGTTGGTCAGGGGGCAGTGAGCAGTTCTTC. Translated, it gives CASSWSGGSEQFF. V usage is TRBV27 and J usage is TRBJ2-1; 8 positions match TRBD1. V shed 4 bases and J 9 bases; nucleotides not matched to a gene: 5. The CDR3 sequence is 13 residues long. CDR1 and CDR2 (germline): MNHEY, SMNVEV (reference sequence).

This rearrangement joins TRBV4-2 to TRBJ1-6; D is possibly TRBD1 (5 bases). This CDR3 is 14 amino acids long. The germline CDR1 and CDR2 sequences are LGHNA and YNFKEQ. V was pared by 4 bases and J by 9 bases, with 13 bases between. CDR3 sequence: CASSPSDSSSPLHF. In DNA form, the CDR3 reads TGTGCCAGCAGCCCCTCCGACAGTTCTTCACCCCTCCACTTT.

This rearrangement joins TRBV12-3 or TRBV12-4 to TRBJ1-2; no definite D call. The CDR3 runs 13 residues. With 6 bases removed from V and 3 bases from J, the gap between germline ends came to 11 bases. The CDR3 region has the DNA TGTGCCAGCAGCGTCTCCTCCCACTATGGCTACACCTTC. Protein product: CASSVSSHYGYTF.

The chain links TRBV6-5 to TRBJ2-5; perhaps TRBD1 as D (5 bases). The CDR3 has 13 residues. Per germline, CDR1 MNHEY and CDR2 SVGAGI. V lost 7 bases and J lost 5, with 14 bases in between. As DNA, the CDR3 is TGTGCCAGCACTAAGGGGATTTATGAGACCCAGTACTTC. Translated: CASTKGIYETQYF.

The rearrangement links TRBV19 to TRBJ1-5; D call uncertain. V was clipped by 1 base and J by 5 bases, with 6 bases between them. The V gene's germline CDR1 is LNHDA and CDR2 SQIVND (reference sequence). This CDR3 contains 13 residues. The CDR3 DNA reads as TGTGCCAGTAGTATAGCCCCCGATCAGCCCCAGCATTTT. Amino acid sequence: CASSIAPDQPQHF.

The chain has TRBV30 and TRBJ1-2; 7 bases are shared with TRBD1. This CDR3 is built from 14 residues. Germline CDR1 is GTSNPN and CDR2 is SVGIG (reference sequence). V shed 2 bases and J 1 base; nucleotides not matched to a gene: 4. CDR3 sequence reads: CAWSTGQFNYGYTF. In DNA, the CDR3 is TGTGCCTGGAGTACGGGACAGTTTAACTATGGCTACACCTTC.

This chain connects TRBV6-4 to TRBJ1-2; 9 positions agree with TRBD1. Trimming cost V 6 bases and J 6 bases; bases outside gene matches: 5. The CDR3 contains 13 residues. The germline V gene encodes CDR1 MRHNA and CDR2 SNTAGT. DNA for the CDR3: TGTGCCAGCAGCGCCAGGACAGGGGATGGCTACACCTTC. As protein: CASSARTGDGYTF.

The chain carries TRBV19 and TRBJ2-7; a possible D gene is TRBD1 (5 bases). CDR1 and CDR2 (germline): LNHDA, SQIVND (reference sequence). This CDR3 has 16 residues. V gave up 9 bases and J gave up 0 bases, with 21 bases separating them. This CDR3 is CARQTYKTVLSYEQYF. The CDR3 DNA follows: TGTGCCAGACAAACCTACAAGACAGTTCTCTCCTACGAGCAGTACTTC. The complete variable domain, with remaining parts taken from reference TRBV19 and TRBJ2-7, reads DGGITQSPKYLFRKEGQNVTLSCEQNLNHDAMYWYRQDPGQGLRLIYYSQIVNDFQKGDIAEGYSVSREKKESFPLTVTSAQKNPTAFYLCARQTYKTVLSYEQYFGPGTRLTVT.

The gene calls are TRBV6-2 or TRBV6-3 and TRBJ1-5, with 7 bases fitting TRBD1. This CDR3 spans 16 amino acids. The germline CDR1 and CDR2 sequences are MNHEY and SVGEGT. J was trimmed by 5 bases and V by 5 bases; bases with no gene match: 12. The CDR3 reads CASSRRTGVGDQPQHF. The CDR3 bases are TGTGCCAGCAGTCGTCGGACAGGAGTGGGTGATCAGCCCCAGCATTTT.

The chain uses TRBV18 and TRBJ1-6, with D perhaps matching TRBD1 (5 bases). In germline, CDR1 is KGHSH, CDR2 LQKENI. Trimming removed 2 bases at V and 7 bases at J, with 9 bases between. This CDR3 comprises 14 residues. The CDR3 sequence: CASSPGRGNSPLHF. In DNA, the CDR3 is TGTGCCAGCTCACCAGGGAGGGGCAATTCACCCCTCCACTTT.

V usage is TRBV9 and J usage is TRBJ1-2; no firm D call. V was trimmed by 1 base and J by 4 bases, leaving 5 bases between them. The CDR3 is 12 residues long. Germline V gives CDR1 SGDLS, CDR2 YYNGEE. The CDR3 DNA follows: TGTGCCAGCAGCGTAAGCTCCTATGGCTACACCTTC. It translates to CASSVSSYGYTF.

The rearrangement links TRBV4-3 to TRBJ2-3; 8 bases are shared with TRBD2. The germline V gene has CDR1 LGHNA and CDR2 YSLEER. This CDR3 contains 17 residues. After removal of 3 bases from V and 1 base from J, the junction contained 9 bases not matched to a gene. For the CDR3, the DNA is TGCGCCAGCAGCCAGGTACTTAGCGGGGCGGGCACAGATACGCAGTATTTT. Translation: CASSQVLSGAGTDTQYF.

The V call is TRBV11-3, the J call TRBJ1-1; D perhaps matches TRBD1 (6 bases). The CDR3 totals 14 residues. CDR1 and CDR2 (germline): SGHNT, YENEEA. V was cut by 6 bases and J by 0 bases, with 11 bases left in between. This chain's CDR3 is CASRRDTLNTEAFF. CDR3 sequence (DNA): TGTGCCAGCAGAAGGGACACTTTGAACACTGAAGCTTTCTTT.

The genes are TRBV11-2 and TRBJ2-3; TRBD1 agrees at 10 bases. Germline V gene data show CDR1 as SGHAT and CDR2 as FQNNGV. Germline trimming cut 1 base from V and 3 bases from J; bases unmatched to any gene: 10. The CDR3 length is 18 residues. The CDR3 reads CASSLVGGTGAYTDTQYF. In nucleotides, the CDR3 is TGTGCCAGCAGCTTAGTAGGCGGGACAGGGGCGTATACAGATACGCAGTATTTT.